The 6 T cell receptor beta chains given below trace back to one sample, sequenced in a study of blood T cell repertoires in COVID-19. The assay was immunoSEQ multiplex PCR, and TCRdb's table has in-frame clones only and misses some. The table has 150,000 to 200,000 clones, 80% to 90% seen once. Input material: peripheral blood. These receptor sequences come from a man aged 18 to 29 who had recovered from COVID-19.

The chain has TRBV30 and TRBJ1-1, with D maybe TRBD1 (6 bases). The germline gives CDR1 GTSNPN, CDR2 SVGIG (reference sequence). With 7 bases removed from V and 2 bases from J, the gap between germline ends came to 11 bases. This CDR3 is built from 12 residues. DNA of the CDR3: TGTGCCTACGGACAGAAAAACACTGAAGCTTTCTTT. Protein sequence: CAYGQKNTEAFF. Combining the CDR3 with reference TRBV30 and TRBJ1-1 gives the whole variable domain SQTIHQWPATLVQPVGSPLSLECTVEGTSNPNLYWYRQAAGRGLQLLFYSVGIGQISSEVPQNLSASRPQDRQFILSSKKLLLSDSGFYLCAYGQKNTEAFFGQGTRLTVV.

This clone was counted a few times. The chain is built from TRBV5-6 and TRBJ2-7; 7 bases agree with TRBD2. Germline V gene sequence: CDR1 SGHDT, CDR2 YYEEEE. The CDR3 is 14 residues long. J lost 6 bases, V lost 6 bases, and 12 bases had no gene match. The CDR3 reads CASTSILAAGEQYF. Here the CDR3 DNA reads TGTGCCAGCACCTCCATCCTAGCGGCTGGCGAGCAGTACTTC.

CDR3 in amino acids: CASSTGTTADTQYF. The CDR3 region has the DNA TGTGCCAGCAGTACCGGGACTACCGCAGATACGCAGTATTTT. This chain links TRBV2 with TRBJ2-3; TRBD2 matches 7 bases. The J segment lost 4 bases and the V segment lost 5 bases, leaving 6 bases of the junction unmatched. Germline loops: CDR1 SNHLY, CDR2 FYNNEI. This CDR3 comprises 14 residues.

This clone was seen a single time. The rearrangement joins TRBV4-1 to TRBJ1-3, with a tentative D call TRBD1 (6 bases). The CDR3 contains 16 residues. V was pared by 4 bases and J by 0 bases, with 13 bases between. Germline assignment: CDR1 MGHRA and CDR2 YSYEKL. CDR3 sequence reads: CASSPQGGSSGNTIYF. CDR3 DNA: TGCGCCAGCAGCCCGCAAGGGGGAAGCTCTGGAAACACCATATATTTT.

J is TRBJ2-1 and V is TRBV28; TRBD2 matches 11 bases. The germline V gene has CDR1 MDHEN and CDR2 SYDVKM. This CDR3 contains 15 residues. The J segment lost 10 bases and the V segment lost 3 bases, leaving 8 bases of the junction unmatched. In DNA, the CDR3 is TGTGCCAGCAGTTTCACTAGCGGGAGATTTCAGGAGCAGTTCTTC. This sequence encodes CASSFTSGRFQEQFF.

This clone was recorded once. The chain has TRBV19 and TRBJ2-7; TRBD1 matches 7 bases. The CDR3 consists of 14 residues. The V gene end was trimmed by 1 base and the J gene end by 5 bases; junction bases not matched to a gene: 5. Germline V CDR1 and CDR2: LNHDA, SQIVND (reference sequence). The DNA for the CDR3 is TGTGCCAGTAGTATAGGAGACAGGGCTCACGAGCAGTACTTC. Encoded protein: CASSIGDRAHEQYF.